The next 22 T cell receptor beta chains were all read from a single sample in a study of T cell repertoires in cytomegalovirus infection. One entry per CDR3 protein, called by TCRdb with MiXCR from the reads. The data contain a few hundred thousand distinct CDR3 sequences, about 34% of them seen just once; the ten biggest clones take up approximately 13%. The antigens these receptors bind are not known. Sequences were derived from cultured PBMCs, sampled from culture after CMV antigen stimulation. These receptors were obtained from a human donor in good health (CMV status not recorded). Some clones in this sample may be carry-over from other donors' samples.

The genes are TRBV19 and TRBJ1-2; a possible D gene is TRBD1 (6 bases). The CDR3 extends over 13 amino acids. With 1 base removed from V and 8 bases from J, the gap between germline ends came to 11 bases. From germline, CDR1 is LNHDA and CDR2 SQIVND (reference sequence). The CDR3 spells CASSIVGAGGYTF. DNA for the CDR3: TGTGCCAGTAGTATAGTGGGGGCTGGCGGCTACACCTTC. Using reference TRBV19 and TRBJ1-2 for the parts outside the CDR3, the full variable domain is DGGITQSPKYLFRKEGQNVTLSCEQNLNHDAMYWYRQDPGQGLRLIYYSQIVNDFQKGDIAEGYSVSREKKESFPLTVTSAQKNPTAFYLCASSIVGAGGYTFGSGTRLTVV.

J is TRBJ2-7 and V is TRBV27; TRBD1 agrees at 11 bases. The V gene's germline CDR1 is MNHEY and CDR2 SMNVEV (reference sequence). Trimming removed 5 bases from V and 2 bases from J; junction bases left unmatched: 2. The CDR3 is made up of 14 amino acids. Written as DNA, the CDR3 is TGTGCCAGCAGTCCGGGACAGGGGGCCTACGAGCAGTACGTC. It codes for CASSPGQGAYEQYV.

The J gene is TRBJ1-5, the V gene TRBV19, with D perhaps TRBD1 (5 bases). Germline V gene lookup returns CDR1 LNHDA and CDR2 SQIVND (reference sequence). The CDR3 length is 14 residues. V was clipped by 3 bases and J by 9 bases, with 15 bases between them. DNA for the CDR3: TGTGCCAGTAGTATGGACGGGGGGGAGCGGCCCCAGCATTTT. Amino acid sequence: CASSMDGGERPQHF.

The rearrangement joins TRBV27 to TRBJ2-2; tentative D call: TRBD1 (5 bases). There are 15 residues in the CDR3. Germline lookup yields CDR1 MNHEY and CDR2 SMNVEV (reference sequence). The ends were cut back, 7 bases at V and 2 bases at J, with 14 bases in the middle. The CDR3 region is CASKVQGSNTGELFF. Here the CDR3 DNA reads TGTGCCAGCAAAGTCCAGGGAAGTAACACCGGGGAGCTGTTTTTT.

In its sample, this clonotype was seen a few times. The V and J genes are TRBV5-1 and TRBJ1-2; maybe TRBD1 (5 bases). The CDR3 is made up of 15 amino acids. Germline CDR1 is SGHRS and CDR2 is YFSETQ. V lost 0 bases to trimming and J lost 6 bases, with 15 bases between them. DNA for the CDR3: TGCGCCAGCAGCTTGGAAGGGGTTCTAGGGGATGGCTACACCTTC. It encodes CASSLEGVLGDGYTF. The full variable domain, its missing parts supplied by reference TRBV5-1 and TRBJ1-2, is KAGVTQTPRYLIKTRGQQVTLSCSPISGHRSVSWYQQTPGQGLQFLFEYFSETQRNKGNFPGRFSGRQFSNSRSEMNVSTLELGDSALYLCASSLEGVLGDGYTFGSGTRLTVV.

The chain carries TRBV10-3 and TRBJ2-5; tentatively, D is TRBD1 (6 bases). V gave up 8 bases and J gave up 0 bases, with 10 bases separating them. The CDR3 is 13 amino acids. Per the germline V gene, CDR1 is ENHRY and CDR2 is SYGVKD. The CDR3 sequence is CAIRRDNQETQYF. The CDR3 DNA is TGTGCCATCCGTCGGGACAACCAAGAGACCCAGTACTTC.

The CDR3, as DNA: TGTGCTAGTGGTTTGGGCGTCAGCCAAGAGACCCAGTACTTC. The encoded protein is CASGLGVSQETQYF. This chain connects TRBV12-5 to TRBJ2-5; D is uncertain. CDR1 is LGHNT and CDR2 is FRNRAP in the germline V gene. The V end lost 1 base, the J end lost 1 base, and 7 bases lay between the germline ends. This CDR3 spans 14 amino acids.

This clonotype showed up just a few times. V is TRBV7-2 and J is TRBJ2-3; D unresolved. Germline CDR1 reads SGHTA; CDR2 reads FQGNSA. Trimming shortened V by 5 bases and J by 0 bases, and 9 bases separated the two germline ends. The CDR3 has 14 residues. CDR3 bases: TGTGCCAGCAGCCCCTATCGGAGCACAGATACGCAGTATTTT. Amino acid sequence: CASSPYRSTDTQYF.

This chain joins TRBV5-6 and TRBJ1-2, with D perhaps TRBD1 (5 bases). CDR1 and CDR2 (germline): SGHDT, YYEEEE. The germline V and J ends were trimmed by 5 bases and 0 bases, with 11 bases remaining between them. There are 14 residues in the CDR3. The CDR3 reads CASRTEFSNYGYTF. CDR3 coding DNA: TGTGCCAGCAGGACAGAATTTTCTAACTATGGCTACACCTTC.

This clonotype was seen many times. The chain carries TRBV5-1 and TRBJ2-5, with D unresolved. Germline V lookup: CDR1 SGHRS, CDR2 YFSETQ. The CDR3 is 12 residues long. Trimming left V 5 bases short and J 2 bases short, with 7 bases between. CDR3 residues: CASRSQQETQYF. CDR3 in DNA: TGCGCCAGCAGATCTCAACAAGAGACCCAGTACTTC.

This clonotype occurred once. The gene calls are TRBV9 and TRBJ2-5; D might be TRBD1 (6 bases). This CDR3 comprises 12 residues. Germline V gene sequence: CDR1 SGDLS, CDR2 YYNGEE. V lost 7 bases and J 5 bases, leaving 12 bases between the germline ends. The CDR3 reads CASGRGGETQYF. For the CDR3, the DNA is TGTGCCAGCGGCAGGGGTGGGGAGACCCAGTACTTC. The whole variable domain, filled in from reference TRBV9 and TRBJ2-5, reads DSGVTQTPKHLITATGQRVTLRCSPRSGDLSVYWYQQSLDQGLQFLIQYYNGEERAKGNILERFSAQQFPDLHSELNLSSLELGDSALYFCASGRGGETQYFGPGTRLLVL.

DNA for the CDR3: TGTGCCAGCAGATGGACTAGCCGTCACACAGATACGCAGTATTTT. Translating gives CASRWTSRHTDTQYF. The V and J genes are TRBV6-5 and TRBJ2-3, with 8 positions matching TRBD2. The CDR3 totals 15 residues. V was clipped by 6 bases and J by 2 bases; unmatched bases: 7. Germline values: CDR1 MNHEY, CDR2 SVGAGI.

This clonotype has a handful of counts. The chain carries TRBV25-1 and TRBJ1-2; 10 bases align to TRBD1. The germline gives CDR1 MGHDK, CDR2 SYGVNS. The CDR3 has 14 residues. Trimming cost V 3 bases and J 4 bases; bases outside gene matches: 2. The CDR3: CASSDWTGGYGYTF. In DNA, the CDR3 is TGTGCCAGCAGTGATTGGACAGGGGGCTATGGCTACACCTTC.

The rearrangement links TRBV7-6 to TRBJ2-1, with a weak D call TRBD2 (6 bases). Germline loops: CDR1 SGHVS, CDR2 FNYEAQ. This CDR3 region has 16 residues. V was shortened by 4 bases and J by 3 bases, with 16 bases between the two germline ends. The CDR3 nucleotides read TGTGCCAGCAGCTACTCCTTAGCGGAAAACTACAATGAGCAGTTCTTC. It specifies CASSYSLAENYNEQFF. Full variable domain (remainder filled in from reference TRBV7-6 and TRBJ2-1): GAGVSQSPRYKVTKRGQDVALRCDPISGHVSLYWYRQALGQGPEFLTYFNYEAQQDKSGLPNDRFSAERPEGSISTLTIQRTEQRDSAMYRCASSYSLAENYNEQFFGPGTRLTVL.

This chain uses TRBV2 with TRBJ1-2; D is undetermined. V shed 7 bases and J shed 2 bases, with 17 bases lying between them. Per germline, CDR1 SNHLY and CDR2 FYNNEI. CDR3 length: 15 amino acids. CDR3 nucleotides: TGTGCCAGCACCTGGAGGGCTGTGGGGAACTATGGCTACACCTTC. This codes for CASTWRAVGNYGYTF. Complete variable domain (other parts from reference TRBV2 and TRBJ1-2): EPEVTQTPSHQVTQMGQEVILRCVPISNHLYFYWYRQILGQKVEFLVSFYNNEISEKSEIFDDQFSVERPDGSNFTLKIRSTKLEDSAMYFCASTWRAVGNYGYTFGSGTRLTVV.

This clonotype showed up many times. The chain recombines TRBV7-6 with TRBJ2-5; a weak D match, TRBD1 (5 bases). The CDR3 length is 16 residues. Trimming took off 5 bases at V and 3 bases at J, with 19 bases between the two ends. The germline CDR1 and CDR2 sequences are SGHVS and FNYEAQ. This chain's CDR3 is CASSQPTWQGKETQYF. DNA of the CDR3: TGTGCCAGCAGCCAACCGACATGGCAGGGTAAAGAGACCCAGTACTTC.

This clonotype was observed a handful of times. The gene calls are TRBV7-2 and TRBJ2-7; the D gene is possibly TRBD1 (6 bases). V lost 5 bases, J lost 0 bases, and 14 bases lay in between. This CDR3 region has 15 residues. The germline V gene encodes CDR1 SGHTA and CDR2 FQGNSA. CDR3 DNA sequence: TGTGCCAGCAGCCAGACAGGCCCATTCTCCTACGAGCAGTACTTC. Translation gives CASSQTGPFSYEQYF. Full variable domain (rest looked up from reference TRBV7-2 and TRBJ2-7): GAGVSQSPSNKVTEKGKDVELRCDPISGHTALYWYRQSLGQGLEFLIYFQGNSAPDKSGLPSDRFSAERTGGSVSTLTIQRTQQEDSAVYLCASSQTGPFSYEQYFGPGTRLTVT.

The chain combines TRBV5-6 with TRBJ2-1, with 8 bases fitting TRBD2. Germline V gene lookup returns CDR1 SGHDT and CDR2 YYEEEE. Trimming took 4 bases from V and 2 from J; bases not matched to a gene: 8. The CDR3 has 16 amino acids. The chain's CDR3 is CASSGGAGAPYNEQFF. The CDR3 DNA follows: TGTGCCAGCAGCGGGGGAGCGGGAGCCCCCTACAATGAGCAGTTCTTC.

This clonotype was recorded a few times. The gene calls are TRBV27 and TRBJ2-2, with D maybe TRBD2 (5 bases). Germline CDR1 MNHEY, CDR2 SMNVEV (reference sequence). The CDR3 sequence is 14 residues long. V was shortened by 7 bases and J by 6 bases, with 15 bases between the two germline ends. DNA for the CDR3: TGTGCCAGCAACCCCACTAGGCGGGCCGGGGAGCTGTTTTTT. The encoded protein is CASNPTRRAGELFF.

This clonotype was counted many times. This rearrangement joins TRBV7-2 to TRBJ1-2, with TRBD1 matching over 7 bases. V lost 5 bases and J lost 6; bases outside the gene matches: 6. The CDR3 has 13 residues. CDR1 and CDR2 (germline): SGHTA, FQGNSA. The CDR3 region has the DNA TGTGCCAGCAGCCTACGACAGGGTCATGGCTACACCTTC. It specifies CASSLRQGHGYTF.

V is TRBV7-9 and J is TRBJ2-7; 7 bases line up with TRBD2. CDR3 length equals 16 residues. Germline lookup yields CDR1 SEHNR and CDR2 FQNEAQ (reference sequence). Trimming at V came to 5 bases and at J to 4 bases, leaving 14 bases not matched to a gene. The CDR3 sequence: CASSASGLAESYEQYV. The DNA of the CDR3 is TGTGCCAGCAGCGCCTCCGGGCTAGCGGAGTCTTACGAGCAGTACGTC.

This clonotype came up a few times. The genes are TRBV7-9 and TRBJ1-2; 9 positions match TRBD1. The ends lost 5 bases at V and 8 bases at J; junction bases unmatched: 12. CDR1 SEHNR and CDR2 FQNEAQ come from the germline V gene (reference sequence). CDR3 length equals 15 residues. This CDR3 reads CASSPPGDRAGGYTF. Here the CDR3 DNA reads TGTGCCAGCAGCCCCCCGGGGGACAGGGCGGGCGGCTACACCTTC.